The present entry profiles one T cell receptor (beta chain) with its context. What it recognizes is unknown. An end of the junction differs from the germline gene, which may be a read error. The source of the sample is a study of cytomegalovirus exposure and HLA in healthy donors. Whole-study results and caveats: Per a later analysis, about 17,000 TCR beta sequences showed association with HLA alleles at 0.05 false discovery rate. Across HLA loci, a later analysis found differing TCR association rates, with DRB1 most and HLA-C fewest. HLA restriction was apparent for most CMV-associated TCR beta chains in a later analysis.

Both 60 Vbeta primers and 13 Jbeta primers went into the PCR. Only in-frame clones appear in the TCRdb table, and some are missing; sequencing was by immunoSEQ multiplex PCR. The sample gives fewer than 80,000 clones, under 85% of which show up once; 11% is in the top ten. CDR1 is LNHNV, CDR2 YYDKDF, per germline (reference sequence). The CDR3 is 12 residues long. This sequence originates from a woman aged 55-69 years in good health and CMV-seropositive. V and J are TRBV15 and TRBJ2-5; TRBD2 matches at 10 bases. The sequenced sample consisted of PBMCs. CDR3 in amino acids: CAISGRGETQYF. The DNA of the CDR3 is TGTGCCATCAGCGGGAGGGGTGAGACCCAGTACTTC.